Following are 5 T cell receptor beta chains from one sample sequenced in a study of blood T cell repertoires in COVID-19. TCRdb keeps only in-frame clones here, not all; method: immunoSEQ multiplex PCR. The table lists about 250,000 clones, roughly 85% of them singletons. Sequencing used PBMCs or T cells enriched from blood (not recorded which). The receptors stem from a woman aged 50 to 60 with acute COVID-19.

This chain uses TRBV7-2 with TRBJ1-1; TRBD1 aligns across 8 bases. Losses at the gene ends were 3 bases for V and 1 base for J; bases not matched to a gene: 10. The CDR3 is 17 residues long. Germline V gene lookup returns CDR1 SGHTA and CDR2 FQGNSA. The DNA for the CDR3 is TGTGCCAGCAGCTTCTCGACAGGGGCAGGGGCGAACACTGAAGCTTTCTTT. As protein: CASSFSTGAGANTEAFF.

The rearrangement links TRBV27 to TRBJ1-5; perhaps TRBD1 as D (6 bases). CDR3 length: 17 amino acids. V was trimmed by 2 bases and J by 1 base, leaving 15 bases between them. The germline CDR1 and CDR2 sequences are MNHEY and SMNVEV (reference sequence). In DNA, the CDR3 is TGTGCCAGCAGTTTAAGGGGGATCCCCAGGAGCAATCAGCCCCAGCATTTT. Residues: CASSLRGIPRSNQPQHF.

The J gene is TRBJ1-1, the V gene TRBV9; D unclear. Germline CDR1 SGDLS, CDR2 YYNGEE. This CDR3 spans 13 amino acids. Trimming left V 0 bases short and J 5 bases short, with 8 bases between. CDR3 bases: TGTGCCAGCAGCGTAGCTACGTGGACTGAAGCTTTCTTT. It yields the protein CASSVATWTEAFF. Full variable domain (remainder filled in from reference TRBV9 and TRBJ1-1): DSGVTQTPKHLITATGQRVTLRCSPRSGDLSVYWYQQSLDQGLQFLIQYYNGEERAKGNILERFSAQQFPDLHSELNLSSLELGDSALYFCASSVATWTEAFFGQGTRLTVV.

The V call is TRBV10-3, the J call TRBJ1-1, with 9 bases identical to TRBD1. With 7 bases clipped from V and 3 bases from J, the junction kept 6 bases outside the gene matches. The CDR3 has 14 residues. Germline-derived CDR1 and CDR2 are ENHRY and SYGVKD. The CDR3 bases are TGTGCCATCACCCGGACAGGGGAGGACACTGAAGCTTTCTTT. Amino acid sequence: CAITRTGEDTEAFF.

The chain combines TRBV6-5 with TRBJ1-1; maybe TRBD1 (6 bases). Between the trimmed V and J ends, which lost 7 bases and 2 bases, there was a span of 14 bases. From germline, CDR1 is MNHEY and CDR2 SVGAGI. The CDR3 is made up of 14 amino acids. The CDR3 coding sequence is TGTGCCAGCAATCGGCCGGGACAAAACACTGAAGCTTTCTTT. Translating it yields CASNRPGQNTEAFF.